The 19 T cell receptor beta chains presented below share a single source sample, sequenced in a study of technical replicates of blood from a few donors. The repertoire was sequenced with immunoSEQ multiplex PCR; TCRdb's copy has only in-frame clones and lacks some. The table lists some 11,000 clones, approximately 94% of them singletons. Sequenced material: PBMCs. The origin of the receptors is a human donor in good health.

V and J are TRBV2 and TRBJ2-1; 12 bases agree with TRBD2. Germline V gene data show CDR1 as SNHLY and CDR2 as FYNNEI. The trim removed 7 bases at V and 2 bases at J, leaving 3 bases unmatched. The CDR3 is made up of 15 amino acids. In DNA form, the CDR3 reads TGTGCCAGCAACGGACTAGCGGGGCCCTACAATGAGCAGTTCTTC. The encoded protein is CASNGLAGPYNEQFF.

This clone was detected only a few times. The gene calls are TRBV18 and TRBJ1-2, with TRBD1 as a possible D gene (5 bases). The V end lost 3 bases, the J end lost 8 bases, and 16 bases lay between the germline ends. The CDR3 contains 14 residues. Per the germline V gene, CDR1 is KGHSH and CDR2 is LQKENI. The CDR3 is CASSPGLGVRGYTF. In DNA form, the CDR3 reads TGTGCCAGCTCACCGGGACTAGGCGTGCGGGGCTACACCTTC.

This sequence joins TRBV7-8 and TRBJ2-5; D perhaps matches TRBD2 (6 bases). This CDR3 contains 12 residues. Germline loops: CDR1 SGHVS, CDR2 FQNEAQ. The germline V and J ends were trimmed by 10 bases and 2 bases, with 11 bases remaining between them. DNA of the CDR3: TGTGCCACCCGGGACTCTCAAGAGACCCAGTACTTC. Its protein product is CATRDSQETQYF.

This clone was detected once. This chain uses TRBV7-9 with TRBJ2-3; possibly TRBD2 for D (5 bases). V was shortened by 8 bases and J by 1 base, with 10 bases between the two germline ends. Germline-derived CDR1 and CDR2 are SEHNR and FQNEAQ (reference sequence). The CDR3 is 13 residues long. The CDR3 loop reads CASGDSGTDTQYF. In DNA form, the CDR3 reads TGTGCCAGCGGAGATAGCGGCACAGATACGCAGTATTTT.

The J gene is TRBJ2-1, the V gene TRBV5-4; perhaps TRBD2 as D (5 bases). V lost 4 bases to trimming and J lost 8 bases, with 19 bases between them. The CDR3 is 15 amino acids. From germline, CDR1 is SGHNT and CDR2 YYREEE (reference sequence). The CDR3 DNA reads TGTGCCAGCAGCCCAATCGAGGGCCCCTCACATGAGCAGTTCTTC. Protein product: CASSPIEGPSHEQFF.

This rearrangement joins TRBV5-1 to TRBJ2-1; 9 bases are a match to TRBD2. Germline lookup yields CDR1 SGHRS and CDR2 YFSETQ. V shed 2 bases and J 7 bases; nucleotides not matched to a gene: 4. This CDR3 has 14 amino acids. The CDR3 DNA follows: TGCGCCAGCAGCTTTTCGGCGGGAGGGAATGAGCAGTTCTTC. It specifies CASSFSAGGNEQFF. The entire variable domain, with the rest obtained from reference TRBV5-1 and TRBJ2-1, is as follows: KAGVTQTPRYLIKTRGQQVTLSCSPISGHRSVSWYQQTPGQGLQFLFEYFSETQRNKGNFPGRFSGRQFSNSRSEMNVSTLELGDSALYLCASSFSAGGNEQFFGPGTRLTVL.

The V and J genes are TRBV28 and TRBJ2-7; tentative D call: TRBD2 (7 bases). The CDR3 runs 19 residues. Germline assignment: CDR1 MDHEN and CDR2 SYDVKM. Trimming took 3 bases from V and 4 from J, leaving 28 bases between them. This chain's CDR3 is CASSFSQGLGGLAEYEQYF. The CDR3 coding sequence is TGTGCCAGCAGTTTCAGTCAGGGTCTGGGGGGGCTAGCGGAGTACGAGCAGTACTTC.

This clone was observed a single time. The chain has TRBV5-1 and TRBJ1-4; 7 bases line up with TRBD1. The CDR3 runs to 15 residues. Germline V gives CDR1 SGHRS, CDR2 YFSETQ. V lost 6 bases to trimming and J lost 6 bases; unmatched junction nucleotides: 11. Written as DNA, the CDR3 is TGCGCCAGCACCCTGTGGGCAGGGGGAGATGAAAAACTGTTTTTT. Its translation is CASTLWAGGDEKLFF.

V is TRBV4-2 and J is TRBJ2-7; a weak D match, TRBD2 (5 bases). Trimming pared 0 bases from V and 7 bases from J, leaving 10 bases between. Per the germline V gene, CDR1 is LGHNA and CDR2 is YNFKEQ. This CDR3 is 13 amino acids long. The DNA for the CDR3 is TGTGCCAGCAGCCAAGAATTAGCGTTTGAGCAGTACTTC. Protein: CASSQELAFEQYF.

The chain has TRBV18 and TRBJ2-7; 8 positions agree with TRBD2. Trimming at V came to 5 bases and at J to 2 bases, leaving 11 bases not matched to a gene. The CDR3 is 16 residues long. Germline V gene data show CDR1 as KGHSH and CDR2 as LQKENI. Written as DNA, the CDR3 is TGTGCCAGCTCAAAGAAAGGGCGGGAGGAAGCCTACGAGCAGTACTTC. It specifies CASSKKGREEAYEQYF.

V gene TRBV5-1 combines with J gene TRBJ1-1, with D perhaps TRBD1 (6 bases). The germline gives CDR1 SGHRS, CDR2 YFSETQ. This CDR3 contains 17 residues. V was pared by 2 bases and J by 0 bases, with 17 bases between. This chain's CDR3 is CASSLGQSGKVNTEAFF. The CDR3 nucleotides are TGCGCCAGCAGCTTAGGACAGTCAGGAAAGGTGAACACTGAAGCTTTCTTT. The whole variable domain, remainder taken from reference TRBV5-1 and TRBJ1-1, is KAGVTQTPRYLIKTRGQQVTLSCSPISGHRSVSWYQQTPGQGLQFLFEYFSETQRNKGNFPGRFSGRQFSNSRSEMNVSTLELGDSALYLCASSLGQSGKVNTEAFFGQGTRLTVV.

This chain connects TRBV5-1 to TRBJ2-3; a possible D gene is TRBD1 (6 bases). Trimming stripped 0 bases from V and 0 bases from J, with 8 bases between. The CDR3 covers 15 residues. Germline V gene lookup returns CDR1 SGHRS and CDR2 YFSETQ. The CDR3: CASSLGQGSTDTQYF. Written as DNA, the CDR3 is TGCGCCAGCAGCTTGGGGCAGGGGAGCACAGATACGCAGTATTTT.

The CDR3 DNA is TGTGCCAGCAGCTCCCCCGGGACAGGGGCCCACGAGCAGTACTTC. This translates into CASSSPGTGAHEQYF. The V gene is TRBV28, the J gene TRBJ2-7; 10 positions match TRBD1. Trimming removed 6 bases from V and 5 bases from J; junction bases left unmatched: 10. Germline V gene sequence: CDR1 MDHEN, CDR2 SYDVKM. The CDR3 spans 15 residues.

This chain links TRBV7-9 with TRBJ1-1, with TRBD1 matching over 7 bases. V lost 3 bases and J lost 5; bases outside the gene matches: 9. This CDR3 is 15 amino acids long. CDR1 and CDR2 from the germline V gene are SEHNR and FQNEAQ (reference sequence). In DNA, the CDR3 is TGTGCCAGCAGCTTTGGAGGGGGCGGAGGGACTGAAGCTTTCTTT. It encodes CASSFGGGGGTEAFF.

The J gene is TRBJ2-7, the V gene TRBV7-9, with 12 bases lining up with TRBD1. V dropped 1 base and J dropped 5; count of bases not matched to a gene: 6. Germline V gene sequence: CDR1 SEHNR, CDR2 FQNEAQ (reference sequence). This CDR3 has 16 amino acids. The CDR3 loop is CASSLVAGTGGDEQYF. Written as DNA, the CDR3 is TGTGCCAGCAGCTTAGTTGCCGGGACAGGGGGCGACGAGCAGTACTTC.

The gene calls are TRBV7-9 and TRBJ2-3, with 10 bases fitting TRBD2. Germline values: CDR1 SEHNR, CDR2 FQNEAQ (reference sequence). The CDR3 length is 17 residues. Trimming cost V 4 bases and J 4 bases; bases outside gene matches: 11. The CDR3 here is CASSSGSSGRVSDTQYF. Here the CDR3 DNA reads TGTGCCAGCAGCTCCGGGTCCAGCGGGAGGGTTTCAGATACGCAGTATTTT.

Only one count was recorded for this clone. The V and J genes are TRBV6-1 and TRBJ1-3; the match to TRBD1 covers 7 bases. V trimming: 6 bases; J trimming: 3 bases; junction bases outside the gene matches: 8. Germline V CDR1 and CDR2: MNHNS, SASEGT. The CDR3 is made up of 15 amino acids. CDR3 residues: CASSRQGSNGNTIYF. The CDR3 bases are TGTGCCAGCAGCAGACAGGGCTCTAATGGAAACACCATATATTTT.

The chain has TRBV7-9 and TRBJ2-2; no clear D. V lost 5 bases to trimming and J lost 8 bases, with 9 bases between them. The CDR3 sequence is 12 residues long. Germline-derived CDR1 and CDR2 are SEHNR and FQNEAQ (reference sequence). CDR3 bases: TGTGCCAGCAGCCAAACAAGTGGGGAGCTGTTTTTT. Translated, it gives CASSQTSGELFF.

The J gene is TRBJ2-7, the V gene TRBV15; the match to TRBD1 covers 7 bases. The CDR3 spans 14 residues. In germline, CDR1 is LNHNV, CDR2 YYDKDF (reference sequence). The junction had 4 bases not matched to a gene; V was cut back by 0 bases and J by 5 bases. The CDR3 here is CATSRDNRGNEQYF. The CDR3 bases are TGTGCCACCAGCAGAGATAACAGGGGAAACGAGCAGTACTTC.